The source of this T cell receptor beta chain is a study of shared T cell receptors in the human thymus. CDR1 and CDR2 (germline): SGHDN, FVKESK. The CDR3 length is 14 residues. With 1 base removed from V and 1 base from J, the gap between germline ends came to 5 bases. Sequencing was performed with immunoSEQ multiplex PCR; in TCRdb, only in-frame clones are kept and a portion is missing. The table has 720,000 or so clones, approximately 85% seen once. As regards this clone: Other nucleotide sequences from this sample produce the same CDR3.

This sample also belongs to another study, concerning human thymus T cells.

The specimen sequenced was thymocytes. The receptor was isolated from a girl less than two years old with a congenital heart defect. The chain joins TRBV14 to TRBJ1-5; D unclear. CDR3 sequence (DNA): TGTGCCAGCAGCCAAGGCGGGAGCAATCAGCCCCAGCATTTT. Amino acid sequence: CASSQGGSNQPQHF.